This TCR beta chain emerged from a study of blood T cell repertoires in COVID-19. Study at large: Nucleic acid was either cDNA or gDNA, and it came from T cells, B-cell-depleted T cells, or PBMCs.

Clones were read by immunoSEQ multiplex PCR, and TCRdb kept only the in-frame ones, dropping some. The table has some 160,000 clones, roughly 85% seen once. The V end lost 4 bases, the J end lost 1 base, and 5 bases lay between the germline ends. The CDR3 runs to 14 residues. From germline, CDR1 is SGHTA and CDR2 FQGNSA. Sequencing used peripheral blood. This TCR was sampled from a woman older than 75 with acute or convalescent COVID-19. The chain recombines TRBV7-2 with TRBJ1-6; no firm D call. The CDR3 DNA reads TGTGCCAGCAGCTCAGTGTCCTATAATTCACCCCTCCACTTT. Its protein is CASSSVSYNSPLHF.